A single sample is the source of the 9 T cell receptor beta chains below, sequenced in a study of identical twins. TCRdb passed the 5' RACE reads through MiXCR, listing each CDR3 protein once. The data show around 250,000 distinct CDR3 sequences, about 7% seen once. These data were also filed under a second study, of yellow fever vaccine responses in identical twins.

What was sequenced was memory (CD45RO+) T cells sorted from blood. The receptor set was obtained from a woman aged 18-29 years in good health.

This clonotype occurred many times. One end of the junction is discordant with germline, which a read error may explain. J is TRBJ2-5 and V is TRBV5-1; 7 positions agree with TRBD2. The germline gives CDR1 SGHRS, CDR2 YFSETQ. This CDR3 region has 15 residues. The CDR3 protein is CASSLTGGGREPQYF. The CDR3 coding sequence is TGCGCCAGCAGCTTGACGGGAGGAGGCCGAGAGCCCCAGTACTTC.

This clonotype appeared a few times. V and J are TRBV5-1 and TRBJ2-5; 10 nucleotides agree with TRBD2. The CDR3 covers 18 residues. Germline values: CDR1 SGHRS, CDR2 YFSETQ. The trim removed 4 bases at V and 2 bases at J, leaving 14 bases unmatched. The CDR3 DNA reads as TGCGCCAGCAGCCCCGGACAGGCTAGCGGGGGCCTTCAAGAGACCCAGTACTTC. Translating it yields CASSPGQASGGLQETQYF.

As for this clonotype: Because the CDR3 is missing its conserved closing phenylalanine or tryptophan, this is likely a read error. V gene TRBV4-1 combines with J gene TRBJ2-3; the D is unclear. The CDR3 extends over 16 amino acids. Germline V gene data show CDR1 as MGHRA and CDR2 as YSYEKL. Trimming pared 1 base from V and 1 base from J, leaving 12 bases between. This CDR3 reads CASSQGLTPGTDTQYI. CDR3 sequence (DNA): TGCGCCAGCAGCCAAGGACTGACTCCTGGCACAGATACGCAGTATATT.

This clonotype was seen many times. This sequence joins TRBV27 and TRBJ2-2, with 8 bases that match TRBD2. In germline, CDR1 is MNHEY, CDR2 SMNVEV (reference sequence). The CDR3 sequence is 16 residues long. V dropped 0 bases and J dropped 7; count of bases not matched to a gene: 7. The CDR3 nucleotides are TGTGCCAGCAGTTTATCAAGGACTAGCTTGGTCGGGGAGCTGTTTTTT. Its translation: CASSLSRTSLVGELFF.

This clonotype has only a few counts. The gene calls are TRBV20-1 and TRBJ2-5; D not certain. There are 12 residues in the CDR3. V lost 6 bases, J lost 4 bases, and 12 bases lay in between. In germline, CDR1 is DFQATT, CDR2 SNEGSKA (reference sequence). CDR3 sequence: CSARSSSETQYF. CDR3 coding DNA: TGCAGTGCGCGGTCGTCGTCAGAGACCCAGTACTTC.

This clonotype was counted only a few times. V is TRBV24-1 and J is TRBJ1-1; unclear D gene. This CDR3 spans 13 amino acids. Trimming took off 4 bases at V and 1 base at J, with 6 bases between the two ends. CDR1 and CDR2 (germline): KGHDR, SFDVKD. CDR3 DNA: TGTGCCACCAGTGAAGGGTCGAACACTGAAGCTTTCTTT. This sequence encodes CATSEGSNTEAFF.

Regarding this clonotype: This could be a read error, since a much larger clone is one nucleotide away. The chain has TRBV9 and TRBJ2-2, with TRBD2 matching 8 bases. Germline V gene sequence: CDR1 SGDLS, CDR2 YYNGEE. This CDR3 contains 20 residues. CDR3 residues: CASSASPRSDGRANTRELFF. CDR3 nucleotide sequence: TGTGCCAGCAGCGCCTCACCAAGGAGTGACGGGAGGGCGAACACCAGGGAGCTGTTTTTT.

This clonotype was seen repeatedly, ten times or more. V gene TRBV5-1 combines with J gene TRBJ2-7, with no clear D. Germline V CDR1 and CDR2: SGHRS, YFSETQ. This CDR3 is built from 12 residues. V was clipped by 4 bases and J by 4 bases, with 9 bases between them. CDR3 amino acids: CASSANRYEQYF. The CDR3 nucleotides read TGCGCCAGCAGCGCCAACAGATACGAGCAGTACTTC.

V is TRBV11-1 and J is TRBJ2-1; 7 bases align to TRBD1. The length of the CDR3 is 15 residues. Trimming removed 5 bases from V and 3 bases from J; junction bases left unmatched: 7. Germline V gene data show CDR1 as SGHAT and CDR2 as FQDESV (reference sequence). The CDR3 DNA reads as TGTGCCAGCAGCCTAAATCGACAGGGCTACAATGAGCAGTTCTTC. Amino acids: CASSLNRQGYNEQFF. The full variable domain, rest sourced from reference TRBV11-1 and TRBJ2-1, is EAEVAQSPRYKITEKSQAVAFWCDPISGHATLYWYRQILGQGPELLVQFQDESVVDDSQLPKDRFSAERLKGVDSTLKIQPAELGDSAMYLCASSLNRQGYNEQFFGPGTRLTVL.